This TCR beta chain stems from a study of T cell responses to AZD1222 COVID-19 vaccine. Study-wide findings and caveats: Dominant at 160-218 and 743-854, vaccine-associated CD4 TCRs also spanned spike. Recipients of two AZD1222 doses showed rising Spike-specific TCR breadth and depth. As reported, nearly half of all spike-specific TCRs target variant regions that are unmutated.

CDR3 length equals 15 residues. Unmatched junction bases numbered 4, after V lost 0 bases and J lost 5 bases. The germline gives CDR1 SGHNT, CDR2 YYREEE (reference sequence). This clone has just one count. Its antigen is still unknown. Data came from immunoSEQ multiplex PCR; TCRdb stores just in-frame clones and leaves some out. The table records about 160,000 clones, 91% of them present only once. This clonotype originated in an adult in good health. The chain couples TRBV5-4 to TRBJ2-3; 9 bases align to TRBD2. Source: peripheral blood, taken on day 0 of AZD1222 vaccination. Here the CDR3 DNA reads TGTGCCAGCAGCTTGGATCCGACTAGCGGAGATACGCAGTATTTT. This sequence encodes CASSLDPTSGDTQYF.